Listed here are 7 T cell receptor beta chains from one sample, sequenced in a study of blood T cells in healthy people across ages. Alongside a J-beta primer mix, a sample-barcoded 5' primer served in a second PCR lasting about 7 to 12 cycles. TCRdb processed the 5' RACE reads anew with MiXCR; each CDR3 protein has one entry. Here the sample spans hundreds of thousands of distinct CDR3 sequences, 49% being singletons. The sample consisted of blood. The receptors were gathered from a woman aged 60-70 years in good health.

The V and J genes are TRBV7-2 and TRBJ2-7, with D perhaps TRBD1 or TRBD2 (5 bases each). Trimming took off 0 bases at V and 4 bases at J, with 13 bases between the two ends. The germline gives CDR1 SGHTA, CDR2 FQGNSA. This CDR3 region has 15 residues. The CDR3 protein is CASSLAGVEGYEQYF. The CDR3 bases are TGTGCCAGCAGCTTAGCGGGAGTCGAGGGGTACGAGCAGTACTTC.

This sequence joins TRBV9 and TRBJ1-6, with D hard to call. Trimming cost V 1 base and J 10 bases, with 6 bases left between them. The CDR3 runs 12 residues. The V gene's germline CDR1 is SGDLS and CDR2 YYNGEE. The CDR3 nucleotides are TGTGCCAGCAGCGTACTTGGCTCACCCCTCCACTTT. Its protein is CASSVLGSPLHF.

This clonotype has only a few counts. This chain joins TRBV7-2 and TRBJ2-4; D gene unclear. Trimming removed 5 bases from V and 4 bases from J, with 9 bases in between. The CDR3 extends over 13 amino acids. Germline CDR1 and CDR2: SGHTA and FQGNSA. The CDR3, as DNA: TGTGCCAGCAGCCAGGTGGGAAAAAACATTCAGTACTTC. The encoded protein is CASSQVGKNIQYF.

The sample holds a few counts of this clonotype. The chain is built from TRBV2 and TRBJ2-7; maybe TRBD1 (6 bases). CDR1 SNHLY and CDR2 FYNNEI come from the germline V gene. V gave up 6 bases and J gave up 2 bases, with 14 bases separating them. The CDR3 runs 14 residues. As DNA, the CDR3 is TGTGCCAGCAGATATGACAGGAACACCTACGAGCAGTACTTC. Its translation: CASRYDRNTYEQYF.

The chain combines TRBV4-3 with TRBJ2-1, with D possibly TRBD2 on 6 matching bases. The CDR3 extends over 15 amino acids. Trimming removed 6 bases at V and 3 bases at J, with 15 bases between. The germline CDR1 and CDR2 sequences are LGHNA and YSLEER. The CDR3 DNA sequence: TGCGCCAGCAGTCAGGGAGCGGGTAGCTACAATGAGCAGTTCTTC. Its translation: CASSQGAGSYNEQFF.

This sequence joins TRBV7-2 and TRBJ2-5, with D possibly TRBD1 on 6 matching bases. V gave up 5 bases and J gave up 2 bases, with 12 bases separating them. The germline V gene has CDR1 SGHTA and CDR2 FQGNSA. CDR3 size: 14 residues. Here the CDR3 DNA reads TGTGCCAGCAGCAAATACGGACAGCAAGAGACCCAGTACTTC. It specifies CASSKYGQQETQYF.

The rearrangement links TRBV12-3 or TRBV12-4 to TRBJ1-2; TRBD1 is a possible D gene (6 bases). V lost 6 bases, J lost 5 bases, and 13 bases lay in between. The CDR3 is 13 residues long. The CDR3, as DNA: TGTGCCAGCAGCAGGGTTACAGGGTATGGCTACACCTTC. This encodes CASSRVTGYGYTF.